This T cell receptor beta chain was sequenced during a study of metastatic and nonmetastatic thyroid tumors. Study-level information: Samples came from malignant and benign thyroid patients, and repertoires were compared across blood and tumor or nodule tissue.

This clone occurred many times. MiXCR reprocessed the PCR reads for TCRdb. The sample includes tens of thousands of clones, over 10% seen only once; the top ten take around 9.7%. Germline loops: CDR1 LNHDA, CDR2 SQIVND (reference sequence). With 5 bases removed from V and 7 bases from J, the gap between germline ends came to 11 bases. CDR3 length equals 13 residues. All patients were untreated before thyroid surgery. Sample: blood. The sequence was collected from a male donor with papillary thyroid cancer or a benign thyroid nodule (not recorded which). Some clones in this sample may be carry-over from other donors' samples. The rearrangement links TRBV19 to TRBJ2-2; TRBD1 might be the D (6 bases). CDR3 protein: CASSPPQGGELFF. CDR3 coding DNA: TGTGCCAGTAGTCCCCCACAGGGCGGGGAGCTGTTTTTT.